This is a list of T cell receptor beta chains from one sample in a study of CD8 T cells in Susac syndrome. One entry per CDR3 protein results from TCRdb running MiXCR on the immunoSEQ multiplex PCR reads. The sample lists about 140,000 distinct CDR3 sequences; approximately 93% were seen once. The sequencing input was CD8+ T cells from PBMCs. All receptors come from a human donor in good health. Each CDR3 is given with its conserved first and last residue. A D gene is named only where the DNA matches it firmly. Not all rows give a size; the values are once, few, many and, for expanded clones, a class.

D: -
size: once
J: TRBJ2-3
V: TRBV6-5
CDR3: CASSYMTNTDTQYF
DNA: TGTGCCAGCAGTTACATGACCAACACAGATACGCAGTATTTT

D: TRBD2
size: -
J: TRBJ2-1
V: TRBV7-9
CDR3: CASSTGLSERDQFF
DNA: TGTGCCAGCAGCACGGGACTATCCGAGAGAGACCAGTTCTTC

D: TRBD2
size: -
J: TRBJ2-7
V: TRBV20-1
CDR3: CSARGAGAYEQYF
DNA: TGCAGTGCTCGAGGAGCGGGAGCCTACGAGCAGTACTTC

D: TRBD2
size: -
J: TRBJ2-2
V: TRBV4-2
CDR3: CASSQSTSGTGGELFF
DNA: TGTGCCAGCAGCCAATCCACTAGCGGGACAGGCGGGGAGCTGTTTTTT

D: TRBD2
size: -
J: TRBJ2-5
V: TRBV15
CDR3: CATSRDLAGEETQYF
DNA: TGTGCCACCAGCAGAGATCTAGCGGGAGAGGAGACCCAGTACTTC

D: -
size: -
J: TRBJ1-1
V: TRBV20-1
CDR3: CSARDPGENTEAFF
DNA: TGCAGTGCTAGAGATCCGGGGGAAAACACTGAAGCTTTCTTT

D: TRBD2
size: once
J: TRBJ2-4
V: TRBV3-1
CDR3: CASSQTRDYENIQYF
DNA: TGTGCCAGCAGCCAAACGCGGGACTACGAAAACATTCAGTACTTC

D: -
size: -
J: TRBJ1-1
V: TRBV27
CDR3: CASSPPKGASGTEAFF
DNA: TGTGCCAGCAGTCCCCCCAAGGGCGCGAGTGGTACTGAAGCTTTCTTT

D: -
size: -
J: TRBJ2-5
V: TRBV13
CDR3: CASSLTLPQETQYF
DNA: TGTGCCAGCAGCTTGACCCTACCACAAGAGACCCAGTACTTC

D: -
size: -
J: TRBJ2-1
V: TRBV28
CDR3: CASTRWDMKYNEQFF
DNA: TGTGCCAGCACCCGTTGGGACATGAAATACAATGAGCAGTTCTTC

D: -
size: few
J: TRBJ2-7
V: TRBV13
CDR3: CASSLGRDAYEQYF
DNA: TGTGCCAGCAGCTTAGGGCGGGATGCTTACGAGCAGTACTTC

D: -
size: -
J: TRBJ1-1
V: TRBV19
CDR3: CASSISQDEAFF
DNA: TGTGCCAGTAGTATAAGCCAAGATGAAGCTTTCTTT

D: -
size: -
J: TRBJ2-3
V: TRBV4-3
CDR3: CASSQGVTDTQYF
DNA: TGCGCCAGCAGCCAAGGTGTTACAGATACGCAGTATTTT

D: -
size: -
J: TRBJ2-1
V: TRBV15
CDR3: CATSREFGSSEQFF
DNA: TGTGCCACCAGCAGAGAGTTTGGTAGCAGTGAGCAGTTCTTC

D: TRBD2
size: -
J: TRBJ2-4
V: TRBV27
CDR3: CASSLIAGVAKNIQYF
DNA: TGTGCCAGCAGTTTGATAGCGGGAGTAGCCAAAAACATTCAGTACTTC

D: -
size: -
J: TRBJ2-1
V: TRBV7-3
CDR3: CASSLGTSTYNEQFF
DNA: TGTGCCAGCAGCTTAGGGACTTCCACCTACAATGAGCAGTTCTTC

D: TRBD1
size: -
J: TRBJ1-2
V: TRBV9
CDR3: CASSASTGNYGYTF
DNA: TGTGCCAGCAGCGCATCGACAGGGAACTATGGCTACACCTTC

D: -
size: once
J: TRBJ2-5
V: TRBV27
CDR3: CASSPLGVGGPGTQYF
DNA: TGTGCCAGCAGTCCCCTAGGGGTGGGGGGACCGGGGACCCAGTACTTC

D: -
size: -
J: TRBJ2-1
V: TRBV20-1
CDR3: CSASDLGSLYNEQFF
DNA: TGCAGTGCGTCCGATCTCGGGAGTTTATACAATGAGCAGTTCTTC

D: TRBD1
size: few
J: TRBJ2-4
V: TRBV13
CDR3: CASSSRDRKNIQYF
DNA: TGTGCCAGCAGCTCCCGGGACAGAAAAAACATTCAGTACTTC

D: -
size: -
J: TRBJ2-5
V: TRBV7-9
CDR3: CASRPTGSQETQYF
DNA: TGTGCCAGCAGACCTACAGGGTCTCAAGAGACCCAGTACTTC

D: -
size: -
J: TRBJ2-7
V: TRBV7-2
CDR3: CASSPDWPYEQYF
DNA: TGTGCCAGCAGCCCTGATTGGCCCTACGAGCAGTACTTC

D: TRBD2
size: -
J: TRBJ2-3
V: TRBV4-3
CDR3: CASSQAEGLARDTQYF
DNA: TGCGCCAGCAGCCAAGCGGAGGGACTAGCTAGGGATACGCAGTATTTT

D: TRBD1
size: -
J: TRBJ2-7
V: TRBV27
CDR3: CASRGQGAYEQYF
DNA: TGTGCCAGCAGGGGACAGGGAGCCTACGAGCAGTACTTC

D: TRBD2
size: -
J: TRBJ2-7
V: TRBV7-2
CDR3: CASSFAGGIYEQYF
DNA: TGTGCCAGCAGCTTTGCGGGAGGGATTTACGAGCAGTACTTC

D: -
size: -
J: TRBJ1-5
V: TRBV4-3
CDR3: CASSQERWSNQPQHF
DNA: TGCGCCAGCAGCCAAGAGCGGTGGAGCAATCAGCCCCAGCATTTT

D: -
size: once
J: TRBJ2-3
V: TRBV4-1
CDR3: CASSQTRMGTTDTQYF
DNA: TGCGCCAGCAGCCAAACTAGGATGGGTACGACAGATACGCAGTATTTT

D: -
size: -
J: TRBJ2-1
V: TRBV30
CDR3: CAWSVTGDNEQFF
DNA: TGTGCCTGGAGTGTAACAGGTGACAATGAGCAGTTCTTC

D: -
size: few
J: TRBJ2-7
V: TRBV5-1
CDR3: CASSLRDGSYEQYF
DNA: TGTGCCAGCAGTTTAAGGGACGGCTCCTACGAGCAGTACTTC

D: TRBD2
size: few
J: TRBJ2-7
V: TRBV20-1
CDR3: CSAREPQAGGEQYF
DNA: TGCAGTGCTAGAGAACCACAGGCGGGAGGAGAGCAGTACTTC

D: -
size: -
J: TRBJ2-1
V: TRBV29-1
CDR3: CSVAGESYNDEQFF
DNA: TGCAGCGTTGCCGGAGAATCTTACAACGATGAGCAGTTCTTC

D: -
size: -
J: TRBJ2-7
V: TRBV14
CDR3: CASSQVGGKQYF
DNA: TGTGCCAGCAGCCAAGTCGGGGGCAAGCAGTACTTC

D: -
size: -
J: TRBJ1-1
V: TRBV4-2
CDR3: CASSLPVGTEAFF
DNA: TGTGCCAGCAGCCTCCCAGTGGGGACTGAAGCTTTCTTT

D: -
size: -
J: TRBJ1-5
V: TRBV27
CDR3: CASSFGGNQPQHF
DNA: TGTGCCAGCAGTTTTGGGGGCAATCAGCCCCAGCATTTT

D: -
size: -
J: TRBJ2-7
V: TRBV19
CDR3: CASSDRYLVYEQYF
DNA: TGTGCCAGTAGTGACCGCTATCTCGTCTACGAGCAGTACTTC

D: -
size: few
J: TRBJ2-7
V: TRBV14
CDR3: CASSPGTGLYEQYF
DNA: TGTGCCAGCAGTCCCGGGACCGGGTTATACGAGCAGTACTTC

D: TRBD2
size: -
J: TRBJ2-1
V: TRBV4-1
CDR3: CASSQDPHGAGGISYNEQFF
DNA: TGCGCCAGCAGCCAAGATCCCCATGGAGCGGGAGGTATATCCTACAATGAGCAGTTCTTC

D: TRBD2
size: -
J: TRBJ2-1
V: TRBV29-1
CDR3: CSAHGLAGGSGNEQFF
DNA: TGCAGCGCACATGGACTAGCGGGAGGTTCCGGCAATGAGCAGTTCTTC

D: TRBD1
size: -
J: TRBJ2-7
V: TRBV20-1
CDR3: CSARPRTGWTYEQYF
DNA: TGCAGTGCTAGACCCCGGACAGGGTGGACCTACGAGCAGTACTTC